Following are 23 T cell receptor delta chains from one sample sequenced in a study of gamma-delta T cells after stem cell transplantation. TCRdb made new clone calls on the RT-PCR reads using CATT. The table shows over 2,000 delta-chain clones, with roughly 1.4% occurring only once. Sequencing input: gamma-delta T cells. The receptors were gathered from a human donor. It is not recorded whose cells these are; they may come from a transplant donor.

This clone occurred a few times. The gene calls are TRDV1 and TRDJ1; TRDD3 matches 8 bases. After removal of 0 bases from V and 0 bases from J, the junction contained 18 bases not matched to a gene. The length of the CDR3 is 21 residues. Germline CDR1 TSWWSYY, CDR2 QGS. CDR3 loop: CALGELPPYWGPPGYTDKLIF. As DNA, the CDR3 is TGTGCTCTTGGGGAACTTCCCCCCTACTGGGGGCCGCCGGGGTACACCGATAAACTCATCTTT.

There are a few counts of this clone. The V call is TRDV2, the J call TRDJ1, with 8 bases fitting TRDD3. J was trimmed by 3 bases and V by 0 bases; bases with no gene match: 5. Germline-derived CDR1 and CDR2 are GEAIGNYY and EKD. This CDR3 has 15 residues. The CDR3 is CACDTVLGEPDKLIF. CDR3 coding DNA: TGTGCCTGTGACACCGTGCTGGGGGAGCCCGATAAACTCATCTTT.

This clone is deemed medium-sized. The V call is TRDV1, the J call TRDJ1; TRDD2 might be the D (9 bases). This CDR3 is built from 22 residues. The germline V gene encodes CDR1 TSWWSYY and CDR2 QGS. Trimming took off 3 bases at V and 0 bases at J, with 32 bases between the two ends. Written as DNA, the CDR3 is TGTGCTCTTGGGGACCGGCCTTCCTACCCGCCAGCATGGGGGATCCACACCGATAAACTCATCTTT. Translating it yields CALGDRPSYPPAWGIHTDKLIF.

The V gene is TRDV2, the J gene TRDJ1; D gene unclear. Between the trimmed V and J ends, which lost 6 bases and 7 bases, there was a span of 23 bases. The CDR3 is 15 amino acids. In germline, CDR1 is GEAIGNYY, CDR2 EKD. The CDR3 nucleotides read TGTGCCTGTTCCCCCGTAGGAGGCCCCTCGGGTAAACTCATCTTT. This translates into CACSPVGGPSGKLIF.

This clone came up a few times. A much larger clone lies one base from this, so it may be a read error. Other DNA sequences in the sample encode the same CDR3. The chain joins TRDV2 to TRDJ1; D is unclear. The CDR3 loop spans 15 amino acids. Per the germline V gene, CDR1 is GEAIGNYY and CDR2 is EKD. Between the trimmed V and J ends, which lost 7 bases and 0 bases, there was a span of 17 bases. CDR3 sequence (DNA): TGTGCCTGCGTGGGACTAGAGGGGTACACCGATAAACTCATCTTT. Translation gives CACVGLEGYTDKLIF.

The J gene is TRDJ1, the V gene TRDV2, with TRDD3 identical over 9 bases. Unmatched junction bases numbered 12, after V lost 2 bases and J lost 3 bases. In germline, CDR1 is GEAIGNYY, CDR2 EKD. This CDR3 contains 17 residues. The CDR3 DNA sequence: TGTGCCTGTGACAAACTGGGGGACCCCCGGGGCGCCGATAAACTCATCTTT. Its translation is CACDKLGDPRGADKLIF.

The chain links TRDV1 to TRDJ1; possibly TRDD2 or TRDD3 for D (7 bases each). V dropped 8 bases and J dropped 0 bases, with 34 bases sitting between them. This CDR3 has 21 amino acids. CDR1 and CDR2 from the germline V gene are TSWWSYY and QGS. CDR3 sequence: CALWSPSSRIRGGCYTDKLIF. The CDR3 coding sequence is TGTGCTCTTTGGTCCCCTTCCTCCCGCATCCGGGGGGGATGTTACACCGATAAACTCATCTTT.

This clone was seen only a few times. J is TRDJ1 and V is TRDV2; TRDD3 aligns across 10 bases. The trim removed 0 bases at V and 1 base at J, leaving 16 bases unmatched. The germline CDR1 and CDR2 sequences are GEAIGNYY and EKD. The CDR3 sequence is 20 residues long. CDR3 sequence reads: CACDTVSYPVLGDATDKLIF. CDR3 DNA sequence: TGTGCCTGTGACACCGTCTCCTACCCGGTACTGGGGGATGCCACCGATAAACTCATCTTT.

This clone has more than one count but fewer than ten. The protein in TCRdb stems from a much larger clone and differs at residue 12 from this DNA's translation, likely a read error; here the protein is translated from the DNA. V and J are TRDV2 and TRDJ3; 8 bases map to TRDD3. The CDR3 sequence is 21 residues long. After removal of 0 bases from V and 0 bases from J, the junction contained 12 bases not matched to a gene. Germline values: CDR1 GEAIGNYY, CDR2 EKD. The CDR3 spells CACDTGGLGDPGSWDTRQMFF. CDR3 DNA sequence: TGTGCCTGTGACACCGGAGGCCTGGGGGACCCTGGCTCCTGGGACACCCGACAGATGTTTTTC.

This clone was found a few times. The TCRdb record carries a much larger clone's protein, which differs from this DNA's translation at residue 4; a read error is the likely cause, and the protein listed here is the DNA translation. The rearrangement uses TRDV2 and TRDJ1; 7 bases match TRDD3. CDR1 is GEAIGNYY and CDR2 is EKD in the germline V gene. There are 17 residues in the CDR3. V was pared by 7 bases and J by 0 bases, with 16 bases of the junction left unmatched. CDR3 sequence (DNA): TGTGCCTGCAGCTCCACCCAAGGCTGGGGGTACACCGATAAACTCATCTTT. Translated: CACSSTQGWGYTDKLIF.

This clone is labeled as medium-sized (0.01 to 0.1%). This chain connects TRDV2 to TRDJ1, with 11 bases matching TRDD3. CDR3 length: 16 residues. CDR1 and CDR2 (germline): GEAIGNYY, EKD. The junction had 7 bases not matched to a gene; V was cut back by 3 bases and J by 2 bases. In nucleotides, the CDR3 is TGTGCCTGTGACCTACTGGGGGATAACCTTACCGATAAACTCATCTTT. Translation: CACDLLGDNLTDKLIF.

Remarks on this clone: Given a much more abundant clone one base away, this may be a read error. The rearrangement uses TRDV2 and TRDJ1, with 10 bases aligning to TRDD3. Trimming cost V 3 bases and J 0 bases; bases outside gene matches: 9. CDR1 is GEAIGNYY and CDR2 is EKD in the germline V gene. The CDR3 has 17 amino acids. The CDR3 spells CACDDLLGDEYTDKLIF. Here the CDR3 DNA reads TGTGCCTGTGACGACCTACTGGGGGATGAGTACACCGATAAACTCATCTTT.

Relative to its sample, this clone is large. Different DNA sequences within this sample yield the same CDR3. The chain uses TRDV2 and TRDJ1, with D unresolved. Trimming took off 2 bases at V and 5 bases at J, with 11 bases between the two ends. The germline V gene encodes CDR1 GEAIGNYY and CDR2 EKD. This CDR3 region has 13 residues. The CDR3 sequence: CACDMVGRDKLIF. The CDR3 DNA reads TGTGCCTGTGACATGGTAGGGAGGGATAAACTCATCTTT.

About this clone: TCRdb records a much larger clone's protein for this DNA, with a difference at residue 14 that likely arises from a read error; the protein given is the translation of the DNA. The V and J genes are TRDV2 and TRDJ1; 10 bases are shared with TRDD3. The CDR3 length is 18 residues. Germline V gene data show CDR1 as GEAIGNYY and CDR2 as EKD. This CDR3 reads CACDPLRLGDKYTAKLIF. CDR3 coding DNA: TGTGCCTGTGATCCCCTTCGCCTGGGGGATAAGTACACCGCTAAACTCATCTTT.

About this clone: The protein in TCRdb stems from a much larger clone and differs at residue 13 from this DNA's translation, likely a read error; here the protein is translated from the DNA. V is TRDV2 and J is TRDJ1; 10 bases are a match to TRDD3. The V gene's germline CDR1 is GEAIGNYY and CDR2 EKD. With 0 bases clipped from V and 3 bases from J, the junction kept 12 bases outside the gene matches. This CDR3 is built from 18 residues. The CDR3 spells CACDTLYTGGSYADKLIF. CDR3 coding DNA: TGTGCCTGTGACACCCTCTATACTGGGGGATCCTACGCCGATAAACTCATCTTT.

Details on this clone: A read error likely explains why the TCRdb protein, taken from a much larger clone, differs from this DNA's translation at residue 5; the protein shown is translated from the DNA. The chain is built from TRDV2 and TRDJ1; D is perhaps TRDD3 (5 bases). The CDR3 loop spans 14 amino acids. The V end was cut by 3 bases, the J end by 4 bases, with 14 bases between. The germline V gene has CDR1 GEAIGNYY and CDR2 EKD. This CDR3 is CACDAAGSRDKLIF. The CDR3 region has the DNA TGTGCCTGTGACGCGGCGGGATCCCGCGATAAACTCATCTTT.

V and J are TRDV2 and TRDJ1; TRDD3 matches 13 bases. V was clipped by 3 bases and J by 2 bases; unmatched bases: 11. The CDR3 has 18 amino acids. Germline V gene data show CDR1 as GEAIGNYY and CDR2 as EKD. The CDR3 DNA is TGTGCCTGTGACCCCCTTACTGGGGGATACGCTAATACCGATAAACTCATCTTT. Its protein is CACDPLTGGYANTDKLIF.

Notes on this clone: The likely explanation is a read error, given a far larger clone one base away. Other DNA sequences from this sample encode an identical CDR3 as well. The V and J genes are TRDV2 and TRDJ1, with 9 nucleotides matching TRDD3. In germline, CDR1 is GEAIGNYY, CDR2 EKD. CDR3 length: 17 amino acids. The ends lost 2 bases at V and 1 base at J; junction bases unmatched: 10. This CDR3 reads CACDKLGDLGLTDKLIF. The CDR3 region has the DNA TGTGCCTGTGACAAACTGGGGGACTTGGGTCTCACCGATAAACTCATCTTT.

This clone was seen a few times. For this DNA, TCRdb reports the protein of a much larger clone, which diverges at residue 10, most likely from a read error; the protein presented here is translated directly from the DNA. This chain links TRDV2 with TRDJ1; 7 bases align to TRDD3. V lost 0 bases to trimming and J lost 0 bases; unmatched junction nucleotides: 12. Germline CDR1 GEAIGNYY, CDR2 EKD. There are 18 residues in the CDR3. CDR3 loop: CACDTVSWGARYTDKLIF. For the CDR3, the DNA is TGTGCCTGTGACACCGTTTCCTGGGGGGCCCGCTACACCGATAAACTCATCTTT.

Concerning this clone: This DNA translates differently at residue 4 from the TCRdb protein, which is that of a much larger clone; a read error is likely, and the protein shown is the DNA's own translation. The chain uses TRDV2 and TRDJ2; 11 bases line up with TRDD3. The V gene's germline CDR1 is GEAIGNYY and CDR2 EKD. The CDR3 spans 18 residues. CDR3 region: CACGTVAGVGDTLGQLFF. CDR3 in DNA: TGTGCCTGTGGCACCGTAGCAGGAGTGGGGGATACGCTGGGTCAACTCTTCTTT.

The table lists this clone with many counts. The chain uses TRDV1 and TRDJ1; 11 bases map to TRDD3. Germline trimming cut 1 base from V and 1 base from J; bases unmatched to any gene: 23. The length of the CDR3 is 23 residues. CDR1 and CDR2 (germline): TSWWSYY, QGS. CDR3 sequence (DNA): TGTGCTCTTGGGGAACCTTGGCTTCCTAGACACTGGGGGATAGTTGGAGGCACCGATAAACTCATCTTT. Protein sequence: CALGEPWLPRHWGIVGGTDKLIF.

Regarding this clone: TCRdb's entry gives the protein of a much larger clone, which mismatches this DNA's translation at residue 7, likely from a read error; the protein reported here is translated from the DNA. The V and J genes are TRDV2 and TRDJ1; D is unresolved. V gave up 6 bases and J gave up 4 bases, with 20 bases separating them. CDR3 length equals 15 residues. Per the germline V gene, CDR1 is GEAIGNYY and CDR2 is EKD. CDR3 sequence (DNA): TGTGCCTGTCTAAATTTACCGGAGAACCGCGATAAACTCATCTTT. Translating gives CACLNLPENRDKLIF.

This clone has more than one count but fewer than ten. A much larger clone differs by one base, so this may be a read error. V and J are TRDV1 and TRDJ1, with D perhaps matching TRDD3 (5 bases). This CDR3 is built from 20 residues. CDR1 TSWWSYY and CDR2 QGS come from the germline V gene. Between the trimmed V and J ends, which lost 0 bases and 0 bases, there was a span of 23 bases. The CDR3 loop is CALGELSARPRGPYTDKLIF. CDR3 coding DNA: TGTGCTCTTGGGGAACTCTCTGCTCGTCCCCGGGGGCCCTACACCGATAAACTCATCTTT.